The 17 T cell receptor beta chains presented below share a single source sample, sequenced in a study of blood T cell repertoires in COVID-19 (TCRdb year 2020). The method was the immunoSEQ multiplex PCR assay. TCRdb stores this immuneACCESS table with in-frame sequences only. Part of the clones is absent; in the studies checked, under half of the shortfall reflects unresolved V genes, and no reason is known for the rest. The sample table records under 200,000 clones; roughly 83% of these occur just once. The top ten clonotypes cover 5% to 7% of the sample. The sample comprised PBMCs or T cells enriched from blood (not recorded which). Receptors were obtained from a man in his forties with acute COVID-19.

The V and J genes are TRBV6-2 or TRBV6-3 and TRBJ2-7, with a weak D call TRBD2 (5 bases). The CDR3 has 12 amino acids. V lost 5 bases and J 7 bases, leaving 12 bases between the germline ends. The germline V gene encodes CDR1 MNHEY and CDR2 SVGEGT. CDR3 in amino acids: CASSKLVGEQYF. The CDR3 nucleotides are TGTGCCAGCAGTAAACTAGTAGGGGAGCAGTACTTC.

This clone was seen just once. The chain recombines TRBV24-1 with TRBJ2-1, with a possible D match to TRBD1 (5 bases). V gave up 5 bases and J gave up 8 bases, with 15 bases separating them. Germline-derived CDR1 and CDR2 are KGHDR and SFDVKD. The CDR3 runs to 14 residues. The CDR3 protein is CATSGGAVGHEQFF. The CDR3 region has the DNA TGTGCCACCAGTGGTGGGGCAGTGGGTCATGAGCAGTTCTTC.

The rearrangement joins TRBV5-1 to TRBJ2-1, with unresolved D. V dropped 1 base and J dropped 10 bases, with 6 bases sitting between them. The CDR3 contains 11 residues. The germline gives CDR1 SGHRS, CDR2 YFSETQ. The CDR3 is CASSLTDEQFF. The CDR3 DNA follows: TGCGCCAGCAGCTTGACAGACGAGCAGTTCTTC.

The CDR3 coding sequence is TGTGCCATCAGCCTTTTCGACAGGGGCTATGGCTACACCTTC. Translated, it gives CAISLFDRGYGYTF. The chain combines TRBV10-3 with TRBJ1-2, with TRBD1 matching over 8 bases. This CDR3 has 14 residues. Germline V gene data show CDR1 as ENHRY and CDR2 as SYGVKD. Trimming took 6 bases from V and 4 from J; bases not matched to a gene: 7.

On this clone itself: Other DNA sequences from this sample encode an identical CDR3 as well. The V gene is TRBV18, the J gene TRBJ2-7; 9 bases agree with TRBD1. The CDR3 consists of 14 residues. Germline V lookup: CDR1 KGHSH, CDR2 LQKENI. J lost 0 bases, V lost 3 bases, and 0 bases had no gene match. DNA for the CDR3: TGTGCCAGCTCACCGGGACAGGGCTCCTACGAGCAGTACTTC. Translation gives CASSPGQGSYEQYF.

The genes are TRBV19 and TRBJ1-2; D is undetermined. Trimming stripped 2 bases from V and 6 bases from J, with 13 bases between. Germline V lookup: CDR1 LNHDA, CDR2 SQIVND (reference sequence). This CDR3 is 14 amino acids long. The chain's CDR3 is CASSIKGEWHGYTF. CDR3 coding DNA: TGTGCCAGTAGTATAAAGGGAGAATGGCATGGCTACACCTTC.

The chain carries TRBV27 and TRBJ1-1; 8 bases fit TRBD1. The germline gives CDR1 MNHEY, CDR2 SMNVEV (reference sequence). V was clipped by 4 bases and J by 3 bases; unmatched bases: 7. The CDR3 covers 15 residues. CDR3 sequence reads: CASSSQDREDTEAFF. The CDR3 DNA follows: TGTGCCAGCAGTTCCCAGGACAGGGAAGACACTGAAGCTTTCTTT.

The chain uses TRBV2 and TRBJ2-7, with a weak D call TRBD1 (6 bases). Germline-derived CDR1 and CDR2 are SNHLY and FYNNEI. V was shortened by 3 bases and J by 7 bases, with 10 bases between the two germline ends. The CDR3 loop spans 12 amino acids. Here the CDR3 DNA reads TGTGCCAGCAGTGAGCAGGGGAGAGAGCAGTACTTC. Its translation: CASSEQGREQYF. The whole variable domain, filled in from reference TRBV2 and TRBJ2-7, reads EPEVTQTPSHQVTQMGQEVILRCVPISNHLYFYWYRQILGQKVEFLVSFYNNEISEKSEIFDDQFSVERPDGSNFTLKIRSTKLEDSAMYFCASSEQGREQYFGPGTRLTVT.

This chain joins TRBV18 and TRBJ1-5; D may be TRBD1 (5 bases). The CDR3 loop spans 16 amino acids. Germline V gives CDR1 KGHSH, CDR2 LQKENI. V was clipped by 6 bases and J by 0 bases, with 15 bases between them. For the CDR3, the DNA is TGTGCCAGCTCCTCCTTTGGACAAAATAGCAATCAGCCCCAGCATTTT. This encodes CASSSFGQNSNQPQHF.

The rearrangement uses TRBV4-2 and TRBJ2-2, with 11 bases matching TRBD2. V lost 1 base to trimming and J lost 7 bases; unmatched junction nucleotides: 5. Germline V CDR1 and CDR2: LGHNA, YNFKEQ. There are 16 residues in the CDR3. The CDR3 region has the DNA TGTGCCAGCAGCCAAGGACTAGCGGGAACCGGCGGGGAGCTGTTTTTT. Translated, it gives CASSQGLAGTGGELFF.

The chain joins TRBV11-2 to TRBJ1-2; D is uncertain. Looked up from germline, CDR1 is SGHAT and CDR2 is FQNNGV. Trimming cost V 4 bases and J 5 bases, with 20 bases left between them. The CDR3 runs 16 residues. The CDR3 here is CASSSSGRRIKYGYTF. The CDR3 DNA follows: TGTGCCAGCAGCTCTAGCGGACGGCGGATTAAATATGGCTACACCTTC.

V gene TRBV6-5 combines with J gene TRBJ1-5, with TRBD1 matching 7 bases. With 8 bases clipped from V and 4 bases from J, the junction kept 8 bases outside the gene matches. The CDR3 has 14 residues. From germline, CDR1 is MNHEY and CDR2 SVGAGI. The DNA of the CDR3 is TGTGCCAGCTCGGTCGCCAGGGGGAATCAGCCCCAGCATTTT. Protein sequence: CASSVARGNQPQHF.

V and J are TRBV2 and TRBJ1-1; D is undetermined. The CDR3 extends over 13 amino acids. Germline-derived CDR1 and CDR2 are SNHLY and FYNNEI. V gave up 7 bases and J gave up 1 base, with 10 bases separating them. CDR3 bases: TGTGCCAGCATACGGGAGCCGAACACTGAAGCTTTCTTT. Translated, it gives CASIREPNTEAFF.

The CDR3 DNA is TGCGCCAGCAGCTTGGTTCTTAGACAGGGGGCGGTGGAAGAGACCCAGTACTTC. Translation: CASSLVLRQGAVEETQYF. The V call is TRBV5-1, the J call TRBJ2-5; 10 bases match TRBD1. Unmatched junction bases numbered 11, after V lost 0 bases and J lost 3 bases. The CDR3 extends over 18 amino acids. Germline CDR1 and CDR2: SGHRS and YFSETQ.

The chain uses TRBV19 and TRBJ1-4; D might be TRBD1 (5 bases). The V end lost 6 bases, the J end lost 5 bases, and 16 bases lay between the germline ends. Germline-derived CDR1 and CDR2 are LNHDA and SQIVND (reference sequence). The CDR3 extends over 15 amino acids. CDR3 sequence (DNA): TGTGCCAGTAGAGGAGGGGCAGCGCCGAATGAAAAACTGTTTTTT. It codes for CASRGGAAPNEKLFF. The full variable domain, with the rest looked up from reference TRBV19 and TRBJ1-4, is DGGITQSPKYLFRKEGQNVTLSCEQNLNHDAMYWYRQDPGQGLRLIYYSQIVNDFQKGDIAEGYSVSREKKESFPLTVTSAQKNPTAFYLCASRGGAAPNEKLFFGSGTQLSVL.

The chain recombines TRBV9 with TRBJ2-7; 8 bases are a match to TRBD2. Germline V gene sequence: CDR1 SGDLS, CDR2 YYNGEE. Germline trimming cut 0 bases from V and 2 bases from J; bases unmatched to any gene: 4. This CDR3 has 15 residues. Written as DNA, the CDR3 is TGTGCCAGCAGCGTAGATATTAGCGGGGCCTACGAGCAGTACTTC. Its translation is CASSVDISGAYEQYF.

The chain recombines TRBV12-3 or TRBV12-4 with TRBJ2-7; weak D call: TRBD1 (5 bases). The CDR3 contains 12 residues. Trimming cost V 5 bases and J 3 bases, with 8 bases left between them. The CDR3 loop reads CASSLGHYEQYF. CDR3 bases: TGTGCCAGCAGTCTCGGACACTACGAGCAGTACTTC.